The 32 T cell receptor beta chains presented below share a single source sample, sequenced in a study of blood T cell repertoires in COVID-19. Some clones are missing from TCRdb's copy, which holds only in-frame ones; the method was immunoSEQ multiplex PCR. Found here are about 270,000 clones, roughly 84% of them singletons; the top ten hold about 3%. Sequences were obtained from peripheral blood. Source of these receptors: a woman aged 18 to 35 with acute or convalescent COVID-19.

This clone appeared once. The chain employs TRBV10-3 and TRBJ2-4, with TRBD2 matching over 7 bases. Trimming took 5 bases from V and 7 from J; bases not matched to a gene: 14. The CDR3 contains 16 residues. Looked up from germline, CDR1 is ENHRY and CDR2 is SYGVKD. This chain's CDR3 is CAISPRWAGEGNIQYF. The CDR3 DNA reads TGTGCCATCAGTCCCCGCTGGGCGGGAGAGGGTAACATTCAGTACTTC.

The table lists this clone with a count of one. J is TRBJ1-2 and V is TRBV18; 12 nucleotides align to TRBD1. Germline loops: CDR1 KGHSH, CDR2 LQKENI. There are 17 residues in the CDR3. V shed 0 bases, J shed 4 bases, and the junction held 6 bases outside the gene matches. CDR3: CASSPPGQGASGYGYTF. CDR3 nucleotide sequence: TGTGCCAGCTCACCACCGGGACAGGGGGCTAGTGGCTATGGCTACACCTTC.

Remarks on this clone: The junction and the germline gene differ at one end; a read error may be behind it. The CDR3 nucleotides are TGTGCTAGCAGCTTAGAGAGGTCCATAACCGGGGAGCTGTTTTTT. It translates to CASSLERSITGELFF. The rearrangement joins TRBV7-7 to TRBJ2-2; D gene unclear. This CDR3 contains 15 residues. Germline loops: CDR1 SSHAT, CDR2 FNYEAQ (reference sequence).

J is TRBJ2-3 and V is TRBV28; 9 nucleotides agree with TRBD1. The CDR3 contains 17 residues. With V trimmed by 8 bases and J by 2 bases, 14 bases remained unmatched. Germline assignment: CDR1 MDHEN and CDR2 SYDVKM. The CDR3 loop is CASGNIGTGNPTDTQYF. The DNA of the CDR3 is TGTGCCAGCGGAAACATCGGGACAGGGAATCCCACAGATACGCAGTATTTT.

The chain has TRBV28 and TRBJ2-1; maybe TRBD2 (6 bases). Trimming stripped 7 bases from V and 2 bases from J, with 21 bases between. This CDR3 has 17 amino acids. The germline CDR1 and CDR2 sequences are MDHEN and SYDVKM. The CDR3 is CASTTAWGEDAYNEQFF. The CDR3 DNA is TGTGCCAGCACTACCGCATGGGGGGAGGACGCCTACAATGAGCAGTTCTTC.

V and J are TRBV6-5 and TRBJ1-1; D gene unclear. The germline V and J ends were trimmed by 2 bases and 0 bases, with 7 bases remaining between them. The germline CDR1 and CDR2 sequences are MNHEY and SVGAGI. The CDR3 runs 14 residues. The CDR3 nucleotides read TGTGCCAGCAGTTACGGCAGGATGAACACTGAAGCTTTCTTT. Translating gives CASSYGRMNTEAFF.

The chain joins TRBV7-2 to TRBJ1-1, with 8 bases lining up with TRBD1. The CDR3 runs 13 residues. Per the germline V gene, CDR1 is SGHTA and CDR2 is FQGNSA. J gave up 8 bases and V 0 bases, and 2 bases lay outside the gene matches. This chain's CDR3 is CASSLARDREAFF. The CDR3 region has the DNA TGTGCCAGCAGCTTAGCACGGGACAGGGAAGCTTTCTTT. The complete variable domain, with remaining parts taken from reference TRBV7-2 and TRBJ1-1, reads GAGVSQSPSNKVTEKGKDVELRCDPISGHTALYWYRQSLGQGLEFLIYFQGNSAPDKSGLPSDRFSAERTGGSVSTLTIQRTQQEDSAVYLCASSLARDREAFFGQGTRLTVV.

The chain employs TRBV14 and TRBJ2-3; perhaps TRBD2 as D (6 bases). V was shortened by 1 base and J by 8 bases, with 16 bases between the two germline ends. Germline values: CDR1 SGHDN, CDR2 FVKESK. The CDR3 runs to 15 residues. The CDR3 DNA sequence: TGTGCCAGCAGCCAAGGGAGGGGATCTTCGGGTACGCAGTATTTT. Translated, it gives CASSQGRGSSGTQYF.

The chain joins TRBV9 to TRBJ1-2, with 8 positions matching TRBD1. The CDR3 runs 15 residues. The germline CDR1 and CDR2 sequences are SGDLS and YYNGEE. J lost 5 bases, V lost 4 bases, and 10 bases had no gene match. The CDR3 DNA follows: TGTGCCAGCAGCCCAGGACAGGGTGAGGCTTATGGCTACACCTTC. This codes for CASSPGQGEAYGYTF.

The chain couples TRBV11-1 to TRBJ2-3, with TRBD2 matching over 13 bases. The CDR3 totals 15 residues. V was clipped by 5 bases and J by 6 bases; unmatched bases: 5. CDR1 and CDR2 (germline): SGHAT, FQDESV (reference sequence). CDR3 sequence: CASSRLAGGPDTQYF. The CDR3 nucleotides are TGTGCCAGCAGCAGACTAGCGGGAGGACCGGATACGCAGTATTTT.

J is TRBJ2-7 and V is TRBV7-9; D is unresolved. Trimming left V 5 bases short and J 3 bases short, with 11 bases between. The CDR3 is 13 residues long. Germline lookup yields CDR1 SEHNR and CDR2 FQNEAQ (reference sequence). In nucleotides, the CDR3 is TGTGCCAGCAGCCCCGGCGGTTTCTACGAGCAGTACTTC. Its translation: CASSPGGFYEQYF. Variable domain in full (rest from reference TRBV7-9 and TRBJ2-7): DTGVSQNPRHKITKRGQNVTFRCDPISEHNRLYWYRQTLGQGPEFLTYFQNEAQLEKSRLLSDRFSAERPKGSFSTLEIQRTEQGDSAMYLCASSPGGFYEQYFGPGTRLTVT.

The chain joins TRBV7-2 to TRBJ1-6; D possibly corresponds to TRBD1 (6 bases). This CDR3 contains 13 residues. Trimming took 6 bases from V and 7 from J, leaving 10 bases between them. The germline V gene encodes CDR1 SGHTA and CDR2 FQGNSA. As DNA, the CDR3 is TGTGCCAGCAGAAAGGACAGAAATTCACCCCTCCACTTT. Amino acid sequence: CASRKDRNSPLHF.

The V gene is TRBV7-2, the J gene TRBJ2-2; D perhaps matches TRBD1 (5 bases). V lost 5 bases and J lost 7, with 14 bases in between. The CDR3 is 14 amino acids. CDR1 is SGHTA and CDR2 is FQGNSA in the germline V gene. The CDR3 reads CASSPRARGGELFF. For the CDR3, the DNA is TGTGCCAGCAGCCCCAGGGCCAGAGGCGGGGAGCTGTTTTTT.

The CDR3 sequence is CATSDFGREGHREQFF. The CDR3, as DNA: TGTGCCACCAGTGATTTTGGGCGGGAGGGCCATCGTGAGCAGTTCTTC. V and J are TRBV24-1 and TRBJ2-1; 9 nucleotides match TRBD2. Germline V gives CDR1 KGHDR, CDR2 SFDVKD. The CDR3 is 16 amino acids. With 1 base clipped from V and 9 bases from J, the junction kept 9 bases outside the gene matches.

The chain uses TRBV28 and TRBJ2-1, with 7 bases that match TRBD1. Germline CDR1 MDHEN, CDR2 SYDVKM. The junction had 9 bases not matched to a gene; V was cut back by 3 bases and J by 7 bases. This CDR3 is 15 amino acids long. CDR3 in amino acids: CASSLDRRRVNEQFF. The CDR3, as DNA: TGTGCCAGCAGTTTGGACAGGAGGAGAGTAAATGAGCAGTTCTTC.

The table lists this clone with a few counts. The chain recombines TRBV19 with TRBJ1-5; TRBD1 matches at 8 bases. The germline gives CDR1 LNHDA, CDR2 SQIVND (reference sequence). The CDR3 has 16 amino acids. Trimming removed 3 bases from V and 7 bases from J; junction bases left unmatched: 11. CDR3 DNA sequence: TGTGCCAGTAGTATGGGGGACCCAGGGGGCAGACAGCCCCAGCATTTT. Translating gives CASSMGDPGGRQPQHF. The whole variable domain, filled in from reference TRBV19 and TRBJ1-5, reads DGGITQSPKYLFRKEGQNVTLSCEQNLNHDAMYWYRQDPGQGLRLIYYSQIVNDFQKGDIAEGYSVSREKKESFPLTVTSAQKNPTAFYLCASSMGDPGGRQPQHFGDGTRLSIL.

The chain uses TRBV11-2 and TRBJ1-6; no reliable D call. The CDR3 length is 14 residues. Germline assignment: CDR1 SGHAT and CDR2 FQNNGV. The V end lost 5 bases, the J end lost 8 bases, and 13 bases lay between the germline ends. The CDR3 nucleotides read TGTGCCAGCAGCCTCCCCGCGGGGTATTCACCCCTCCACTTT. Translation gives CASSLPAGYSPLHF. The whole variable domain, remainder taken from reference TRBV11-2 and TRBJ1-6, is EAGVAQSPRYKIIEKRQSVAFWCNPISGHATLYWYQQILGQGPKLLIQFQNNGVVDDSQLPKDRFSAERLKGVDSTLKIQPAKLEDSAVYLCASSLPAGYSPLHFGNGTRLTVT.

This clone was seen only once. The chain has TRBV6-6 and TRBJ2-1; no firm D call. Germline CDR1 is MNHNY and CDR2 is SVGAGI (reference sequence). Deletions cut 2 bases from V and 4 bases from J, with 6 bases between. The CDR3 has 13 residues. The DNA of the CDR3 is TGTGCCAGCAGTTACACACAATACAATGAGCAGTTCTTC. This encodes CASSYTQYNEQFF.

This clone has at least ten counts. The chain has TRBV1 and TRBJ1-5; the table assigns TRBD1, which was not confirmed against the DNA. TRBV1 is a pseudogene segment. The length of the CDR3 is 16 residues. CDR3 nucleotide sequence: TGCACCAGCAGGCATCGACAGGGGGCTCCCAATCAGCCCCAGCATTTT. It codes for CTSRHRQGAPNQPQHF.

This chain connects TRBV7-9 to TRBJ1-1; D is perhaps TRBD1 (6 bases). Germline V gene lookup returns CDR1 SEHNR and CDR2 FQNEAQ (reference sequence). The V and J ends lost 2 bases and 4 bases respectively, with 17 bases between them. This CDR3 region has 16 residues. CDR3 residues: CASSLRQVNLGTEAFF. In DNA form, the CDR3 reads TGTGCCAGCAGCTTACGACAGGTCAACCTGGGCACTGAAGCTTTCTTT.

At least ten counts were recorded for this clone. V gene TRBV5-1 combines with J gene TRBJ2-5; 11 nucleotides align to TRBD2. J lost 2 bases, V lost 2 bases, and 5 bases had no gene match. The germline CDR1 and CDR2 sequences are SGHRS and YFSETQ. CDR3 size: 16 residues. The CDR3 sequence: CASSFSTSGTQETQYF. CDR3 sequence (DNA): TGCGCCAGCAGCTTCTCGACTAGCGGGACTCAAGAGACCCAGTACTTC.

This clone was counted once. The V gene is TRBV6-5, the J gene TRBJ2-7, with 10 bases lining up with TRBD1. Germline V gene lookup returns CDR1 MNHEY and CDR2 SVGAGI. V was pared by 9 bases and J by 6 bases, with 5 bases of the junction left unmatched. The CDR3 has 12 residues. The CDR3 sequence: CASMDRGIEQYF. DNA for the CDR3: TGTGCCAGTATGGACAGGGGGATCGAGCAGTACTTC.

The V call is TRBV19, the J call TRBJ2-7; D is perhaps TRBD1 (5 bases). The CDR3 sequence is 16 residues long. Trimming took 3 bases from V and 0 from J, leaving 15 bases between them. Germline CDR1 reads LNHDA; CDR2 reads SQIVND (reference sequence). The CDR3 nucleotides are TGTGCCAGTAGTATTCCCCCACAGGAGAGCTCCTACGAGCAGTACTTC. Its translation: CASSIPPQESSYEQYF.

The rearrangement joins TRBV7-9 to TRBJ2-2; no reliable D call. V lost 3 bases to trimming and J lost 4 bases, with 12 bases between them. Germline V gene data show CDR1 as SEHNR and CDR2 as FQNEAQ (reference sequence). CDR3 size: 15 residues. The CDR3 reads CASSFREYRTGELFF. CDR3 nucleotide sequence: TGTGCCAGCAGCTTTCGAGAGTACCGCACCGGGGAGCTGTTTTTT.

The gene calls are TRBV10-3 and TRBJ2-1; 13 bases fit TRBD2. Trimming cost V 0 bases and J 8 bases; bases outside gene matches: 13. Germline V lookup: CDR1 ENHRY, CDR2 SYGVKD. The CDR3 totals 19 residues. Here the CDR3 reads CAISESGPGLAGNGDEQFF. CDR3 coding DNA: TGTGCCATCAGTGAGTCGGGGCCGGGACTAGCGGGAAATGGTGATGAGCAGTTCTTC.

The chain has TRBV5-1 and TRBJ1-1; TRBD1 agrees at 9 bases. The CDR3 loop spans 14 amino acids. V dropped 4 bases and J dropped 6; count of bases not matched to a gene: 7. CDR1 is SGHRS and CDR2 is YFSETQ in the germline V gene. The CDR3 DNA follows: TGCGCCAGCAGCGGACCAGACAGGGGGGCTGAAGCTTTCTTT. It is translated as CASSGPDRGAEAFF.

In regard to this clone: This same CDR3 is encoded by further DNA sequences in the sample. This chain links TRBV5-1 with TRBJ2-7; 10 positions match TRBD1. V lost 3 bases and J lost 4; bases outside the gene matches: 7. The CDR3 sequence is 15 residues long. CDR1 and CDR2 (germline): SGHRS, YFSETQ. CDR3 DNA sequence: TGCGCCAGCAGCTCCGCGACAGGGGGCGGGTACGAGCAGTACTTC. It specifies CASSSATGGGYEQYF.

The chain uses TRBV7-3 and TRBJ2-7; 9 bases map to TRBD1. Trimming took 6 bases from V and 4 from J; bases not matched to a gene: 7. The CDR3 totals 14 residues. CDR1 is SGHTA and CDR2 is FQGTGA in the germline V gene. The CDR3 region is CASSPGGQGYEQYF. CDR3 DNA: TGTGCCAGCAGTCCAGGGGGACAGGGTTACGAGCAGTACTTC.

This chain uses TRBV7-2 with TRBJ2-1, with no clear D. The CDR3 is 14 residues long. Germline CDR1 is SGHTA and CDR2 is FQGNSA. Trimming took 7 bases from V and 0 from J, leaving 10 bases between them. CDR3 region: CASTLPSSYNEQFF. CDR3 DNA: TGTGCCAGCACCCTTCCTAGCTCCTACAATGAGCAGTTCTTC. Together with reference TRBV7-2 and TRBJ2-1, the CDR3 gives the full variable domain: GAGVSQSPSNKVTEKGKDVELRCDPISGHTALYWYRQSLGQGLEFLIYFQGNSAPDKSGLPSDRFSAERTGGSVSTLTIQRTQQEDSAVYLCASTLPSSYNEQFFGPGTRLTVL.

The rearrangement joins TRBV7-8 to TRBJ2-7, with D possibly being TRBD2 (5 bases). Per germline, CDR1 SGHVS and CDR2 FQNEAQ. CDR3 size: 13 residues. V was shortened by 6 bases and J by 4 bases, with 13 bases between the two germline ends. CDR3 sequence reads: CASSRERGYEQYF. CDR3 sequence (DNA): TGTGCCAGCAGTCGGGAAAGAGGATACGAGCAGTACTTC.

About this clone itself: One end of the junction fails to match germline, which may point to a read error. CDR3 nucleotides: TGTGCCAGCAGCTCCGACAATGAGCAGTTCTTC. It yields the protein CASSSDNEQFF. The V and J genes are TRBV7-9 and TRBJ2-1; the D is unclear. This CDR3 comprises 11 residues. CDR1 SEHNR and CDR2 FQNEAQ come from the germline V gene (reference sequence).

The CDR3 protein is CASGDSRTGGRETQYF. CDR3 DNA: TGTGCCAGCGGTGACTCCCGGACAGGGGGCAGAGAGACCCAGTACTTC. This chain links TRBV27 with TRBJ2-5; 11 bases agree with TRBD1. Unmatched junction bases numbered 12, after V lost 8 bases and J lost 4 bases. This CDR3 has 16 amino acids. Germline V lookup: CDR1 MNHEY, CDR2 SMNVEV (reference sequence).